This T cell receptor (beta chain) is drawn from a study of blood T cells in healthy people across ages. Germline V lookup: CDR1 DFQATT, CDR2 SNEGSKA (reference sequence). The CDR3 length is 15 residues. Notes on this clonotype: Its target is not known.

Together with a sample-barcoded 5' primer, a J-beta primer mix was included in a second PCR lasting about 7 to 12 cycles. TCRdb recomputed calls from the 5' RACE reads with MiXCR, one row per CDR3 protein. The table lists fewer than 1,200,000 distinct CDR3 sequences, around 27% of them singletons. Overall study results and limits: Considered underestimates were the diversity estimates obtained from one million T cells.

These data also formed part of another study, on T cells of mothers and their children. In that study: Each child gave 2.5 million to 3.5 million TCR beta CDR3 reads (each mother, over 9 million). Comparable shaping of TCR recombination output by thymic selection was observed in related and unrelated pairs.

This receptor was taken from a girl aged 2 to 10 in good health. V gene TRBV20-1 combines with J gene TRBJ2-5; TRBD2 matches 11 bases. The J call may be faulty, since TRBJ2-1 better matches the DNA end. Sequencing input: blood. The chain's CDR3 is CSAEGISGRVNEQFF. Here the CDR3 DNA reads TGCAGTGCTGAGGGTATTAGCGGGAGGGTGAACGAGCAGTTCTTC.